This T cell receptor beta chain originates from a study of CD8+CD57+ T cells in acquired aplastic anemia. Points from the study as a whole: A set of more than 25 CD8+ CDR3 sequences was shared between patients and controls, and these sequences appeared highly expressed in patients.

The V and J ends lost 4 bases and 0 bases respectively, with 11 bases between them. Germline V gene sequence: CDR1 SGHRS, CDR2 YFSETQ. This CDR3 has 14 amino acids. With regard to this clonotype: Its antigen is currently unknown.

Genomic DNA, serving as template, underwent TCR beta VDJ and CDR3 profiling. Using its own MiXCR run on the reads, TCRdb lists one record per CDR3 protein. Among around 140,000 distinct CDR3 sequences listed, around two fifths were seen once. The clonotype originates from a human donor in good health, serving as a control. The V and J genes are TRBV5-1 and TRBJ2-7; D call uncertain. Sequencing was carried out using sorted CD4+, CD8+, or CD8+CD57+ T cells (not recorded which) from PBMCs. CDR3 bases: TGCGCCAGCAGCCCAGGACCGAGCTCCTACGAGCAGTACTTC. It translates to CASSPGPSSYEQYF.